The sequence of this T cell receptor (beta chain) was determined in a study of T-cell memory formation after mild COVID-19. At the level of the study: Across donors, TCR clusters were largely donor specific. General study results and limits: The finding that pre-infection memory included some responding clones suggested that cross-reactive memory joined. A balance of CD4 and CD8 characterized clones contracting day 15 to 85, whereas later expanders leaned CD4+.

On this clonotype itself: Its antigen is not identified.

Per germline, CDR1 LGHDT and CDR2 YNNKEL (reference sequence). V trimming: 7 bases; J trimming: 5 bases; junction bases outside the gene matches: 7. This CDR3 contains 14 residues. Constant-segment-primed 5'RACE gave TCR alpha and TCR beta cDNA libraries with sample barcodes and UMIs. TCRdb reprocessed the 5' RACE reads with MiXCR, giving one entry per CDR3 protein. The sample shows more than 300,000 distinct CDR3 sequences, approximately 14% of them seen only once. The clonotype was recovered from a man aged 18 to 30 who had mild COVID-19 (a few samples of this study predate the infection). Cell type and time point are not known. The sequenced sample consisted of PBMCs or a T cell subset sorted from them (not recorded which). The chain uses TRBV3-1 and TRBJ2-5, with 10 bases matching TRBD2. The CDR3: CASTTLAGQETQYF. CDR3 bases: TGTGCCAGCACCACACTAGCGGGGCAGGAGACCCAGTACTTC.